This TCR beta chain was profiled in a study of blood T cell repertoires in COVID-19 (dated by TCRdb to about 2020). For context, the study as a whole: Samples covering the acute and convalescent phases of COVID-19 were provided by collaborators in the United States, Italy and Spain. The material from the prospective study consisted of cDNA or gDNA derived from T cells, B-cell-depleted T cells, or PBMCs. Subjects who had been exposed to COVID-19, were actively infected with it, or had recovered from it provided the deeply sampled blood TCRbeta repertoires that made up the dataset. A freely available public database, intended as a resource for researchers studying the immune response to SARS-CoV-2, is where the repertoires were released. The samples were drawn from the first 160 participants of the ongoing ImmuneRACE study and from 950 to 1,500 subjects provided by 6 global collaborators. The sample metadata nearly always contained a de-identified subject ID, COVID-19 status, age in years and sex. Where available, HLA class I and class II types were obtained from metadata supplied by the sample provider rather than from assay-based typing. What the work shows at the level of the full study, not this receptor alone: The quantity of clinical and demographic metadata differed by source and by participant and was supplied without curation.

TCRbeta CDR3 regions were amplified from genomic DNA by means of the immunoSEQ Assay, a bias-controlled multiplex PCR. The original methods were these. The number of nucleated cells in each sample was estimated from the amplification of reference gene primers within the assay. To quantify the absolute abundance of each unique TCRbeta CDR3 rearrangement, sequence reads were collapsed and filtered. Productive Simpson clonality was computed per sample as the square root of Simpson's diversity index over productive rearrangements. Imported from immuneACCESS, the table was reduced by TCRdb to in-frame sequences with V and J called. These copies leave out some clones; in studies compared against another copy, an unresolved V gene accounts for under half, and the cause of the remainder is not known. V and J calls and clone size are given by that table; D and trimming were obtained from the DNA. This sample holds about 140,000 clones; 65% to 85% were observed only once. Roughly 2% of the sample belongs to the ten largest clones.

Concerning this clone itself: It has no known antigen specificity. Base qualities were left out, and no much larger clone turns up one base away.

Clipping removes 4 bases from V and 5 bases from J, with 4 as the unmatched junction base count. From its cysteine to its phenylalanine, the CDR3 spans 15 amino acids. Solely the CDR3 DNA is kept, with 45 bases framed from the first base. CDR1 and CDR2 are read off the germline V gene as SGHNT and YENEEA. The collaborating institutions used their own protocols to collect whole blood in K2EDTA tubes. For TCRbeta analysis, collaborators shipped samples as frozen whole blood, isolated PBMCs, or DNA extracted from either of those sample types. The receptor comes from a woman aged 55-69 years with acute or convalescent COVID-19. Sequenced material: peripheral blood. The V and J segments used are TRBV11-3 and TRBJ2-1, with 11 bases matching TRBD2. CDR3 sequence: CASSSSGRPHNEQFF. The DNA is TGTGCCAGCAGCTCTAGCGGGAGGCCCCACAATGAGCAGTTCTTC.